The 31 T cell receptor beta chains reported below all come from one sample, sequenced in a study of blood T cell repertoires in COVID-19. Sequencing was performed with immunoSEQ multiplex PCR; in TCRdb, only in-frame clones are kept and a portion is missing. Counted here are approximately 31,000 clones, roughly nine tenths occurring once; the ten biggest clones make up 9.9%. Source material: peripheral blood. These receptors all stem from a human donor with active COVID-19. The donor label of this sample is uncertain.

This clone came up once. The V gene is TRBV30, the J gene TRBJ2-2, with 8 bases identical to TRBD1. V trimming: 2 bases; J trimming: 1 base; junction bases outside the gene matches: 21. The germline V gene has CDR1 GTSNPN and CDR2 SVGIG (reference sequence). The CDR3 is made up of 21 amino acids. This chain's CDR3 is CAWSPFLNLITGTGNTGELFF. The CDR3, as DNA: TGTGCCTGGAGTCCCTTTCTTAACCTAATAACCGGGACAGGGAACACCGGGGAGCTGTTTTTT.

The chain has TRBV18 and TRBJ1-6; D ambiguous. Trimming cost V 2 bases and J 2 bases, with 10 bases left between them. The germline CDR1 and CDR2 sequences are KGHSH and LQKENI. The CDR3 is made up of 16 amino acids. The CDR3 is CASSPDTSPYNSPLHF. The DNA of the CDR3 is TGTGCCAGCTCACCAGACACCTCCCCCTATAATTCACCCCTCCACTTT.

This chain connects TRBV18 to TRBJ2-1, with D unclear. V lost 2 bases, J lost 0 bases, and 11 bases lay in between. This CDR3 contains 16 residues. Looked up from germline, CDR1 is KGHSH and CDR2 is LQKENI. The CDR3 is CASSPDLLSSYNEQFF. CDR3 DNA sequence: TGTGCCAGCTCACCAGATCTATTGAGCTCCTACAATGAGCAGTTCTTC. The full variable domain, completed using reference TRBV18 and TRBJ2-1, is NAGVMQNPRHLVRRRGQEARLRCSPMKGHSHVYWYRQLPEEGLKFMVYLQKENIIDESGMPKERFSAEFPKEGPSILRIQQVVRGDSAAYFCASSPDLLSSYNEQFFGPGTRLTVL.

The chain joins TRBV4-2 to TRBJ2-4; D is undetermined. V lost 0 bases, J lost 0 bases, and 15 bases lay in between. The CDR3 spans 18 residues. Germline assignment: CDR1 LGHNA and CDR2 YNFKEQ. Written as DNA, the CDR3 is TGTGCCAGCAGCCAAGATATGGCTACAGTACTAGCCAAAAACATTCAGTACTTC. This gives the protein CASSQDMATVLAKNIQYF.

The V gene is TRBV5-1, the J gene TRBJ2-3; 7 nucleotides line up with TRBD1. CDR1 is SGHRS and CDR2 is YFSETQ in the germline V gene. The CDR3 length is 14 residues. Germline trimming cut 0 bases from V and 4 bases from J; bases unmatched to any gene: 2. The CDR3, as DNA: TGCGCCAGCAGCTTGGAAGGGGGCGCAGATACGCAGTATTTT. Its protein is CASSLEGGADTQYF.

DNA of the CDR3: TGTGCCAGCAGCCAAGAGGGGCAGGAGAACACTGAAGCTTTCTTT. It is translated as CASSQEGQENTEAFF. The rearrangement links TRBV3-1 (or the pseudogene TRBV3-2) to TRBJ1-1; D might be TRBD1 (5 bases). Trimming took 0 bases from V and 1 from J, leaving 9 bases between them. This CDR3 has 15 residues. From germline, CDR1 is LGHDT and CDR2 YNNKEL (reference sequence).

The chain couples TRBV9 to TRBJ2-1, with 13 bases fitting TRBD2. This CDR3 has 15 residues. V lost 7 bases to trimming and J lost 5 bases; unmatched junction nucleotides: 6. Germline CDR1 and CDR2: SGDLS and YYNGEE. The CDR3 DNA is TGTGCCAGCGGGGGACTAGCGGGGCCAAACAATGAGCAGTTCTTC. It codes for CASGGLAGPNNEQFF.

The chain employs TRBV6-5 and TRBJ2-3; D might be TRBD1 (6 bases). The CDR3 length is 13 residues. V lost 10 bases and J lost 0, with 11 bases in between. The germline V gene encodes CDR1 MNHEY and CDR2 SVGAGI. DNA for the CDR3: TGTGCCACTCTCGACAGGAGCACAGATACGCAGTATTTT. The encoded protein is CATLDRSTDTQYF.

The chain combines TRBV7-2 with TRBJ2-7; the match to TRBD1 covers 8 bases. The germline gives CDR1 SGHTA, CDR2 FQGNSA. The ends lost 2 bases at V and 5 bases at J; junction bases unmatched: 5. The CDR3 is made up of 14 amino acids. CDR3 in DNA: TGTGCCAGCAGCTTAACCCGGACAGGGCACGAGCAGTACTTC. Encoded protein: CASSLTRTGHEQYF.

This clone was recorded once. In DNA, the CDR3 is TGTGCCAGCAGCAAAGCCTTAGCCGGGAGTTGCTTC. Protein product: CASSKALAGSCF. This rearrangement joins TRBV21-1 to TRBJ2-7; the table's D call, TRBD2, was not checked against the DNA. TRBV21-1 is termed a pseudogene. The CDR3 sequence is 12 residues long.

V and J are TRBV30 and TRBJ2-1; TRBD2 matches 13 bases. Germline V CDR1 and CDR2: GTSNPN, SVGIG (reference sequence). The CDR3 runs to 14 residues. Trimming cost V 8 bases and J 9 bases; bases outside gene matches: 10. CDR3 protein: CAQGTSGIVGEQFF. CDR3 nucleotide sequence: TGTGCCCAAGGGACTAGCGGGATAGTCGGTGAGCAGTTCTTC.

This clone appeared once. DNA of the CDR3: TGTGCCAGCAGCTTAGCAGGGGTGTATGGCTACACCTTC. Translated, it gives CASSLAGVYGYTF. The V gene is TRBV7-2, the J gene TRBJ1-2; TRBD1 might be the D (5 bases). CDR1 and CDR2 (germline): SGHTA, FQGNSA. This CDR3 comprises 13 residues. The V and J ends lost 0 bases and 5 bases respectively, with 7 bases between them.

V gene TRBV14 combines with J gene TRBJ1-6; D gene ambiguous. This CDR3 comprises 15 residues. CDR1 and CDR2 from the germline V gene are SGHDN and FVKESK. The V gene lost 2 bases and the J gene lost 0 bases, with 5 bases spanning the gap. In DNA, the CDR3 is TGTGCCAGCAGCCAATTGAGCTCCTATAATTCACCCCTCCACTTT. It specifies CASSQLSSYNSPLHF.

This clone appeared once. The chain employs TRBV27 and TRBJ2-1; D possibly corresponds to TRBD2 (6 bases). With 2 bases removed from V and 1 base from J, the gap between germline ends came to 6 bases. The CDR3 sequence is 14 residues long. CDR1 is MNHEY and CDR2 is SMNVEV in the germline V gene (reference sequence). CDR3 sequence: CASSLAGSYNEQFF. The CDR3 DNA sequence: TGTGCCAGCAGTTTAGCGGGATCCTACAATGAGCAGTTCTTC.

V and J are TRBV5-6 and TRBJ2-2; 7 bases are a match to TRBD1. The CDR3 is 17 amino acids. The V and J ends lost 0 bases and 4 bases, in that order; junction bases with no gene match: 9. Per germline, CDR1 SGHDT and CDR2 YYEEEE. The CDR3 spells CASSLAEGARITGELFF. DNA for the CDR3: TGTGCCAGCAGCTTGGCCGAGGGGGCGCGTATCACCGGGGAGCTGTTTTTT.

The chain couples TRBV11-2 to TRBJ1-5; D may be TRBD1 (5 bases). The CDR3 is made up of 15 amino acids. Per germline, CDR1 SGHAT and CDR2 FQNNGV. Trimming removed 5 bases from V and 3 bases from J, with 14 bases in between. CDR3 region: CASSIGAGSNQPQHF. CDR3 nucleotides: TGTGCCAGCAGCATAGGGGCAGGGTCCAATCAGCCCCAGCATTTT.

The chain is built from TRBV7-3 and TRBJ1-6; tentatively, D is TRBD1 (5 bases). V gave up 3 bases and J gave up 6 bases, with 9 bases separating them. Looked up from germline, CDR1 is SGHTA and CDR2 is FQGTGA. There are 14 residues in the CDR3. The CDR3 spells CASSFSRANSPLHF. The CDR3 DNA reads as TGTGCCAGCAGCTTCTCCAGGGCTAATTCACCCCTCCACTTT.

CDR3 residues: CSVEDLGTGDGYTF. As DNA, the CDR3 is TGCAGCGTTGAAGATTTAGGGACAGGGGATGGCTACACCTTC. V is TRBV29-1 and J is TRBJ1-2; 10 bases match TRBD1. This CDR3 contains 14 residues. Germline V gene data show CDR1 as SQVTM and CDR2 as ANQGSEA. V shed 0 bases and J 6 bases; nucleotides not matched to a gene: 4.

The V call is TRBV6-2 or TRBV6-3, the J call TRBJ2-7, with 7 bases matching TRBD2. Germline V gene lookup returns CDR1 MNHEY and CDR2 SVGEGT. J gave up 3 bases and V 6 bases, and 11 bases lay outside the gene matches. The CDR3 covers 15 residues. The CDR3 DNA reads as TGTGCCAGCAGCACCTTTTCAGCGGGGAGCTACGAGCAGTACTTC. Encoded protein: CASSTFSAGSYEQYF.

This chain links TRBV27 with TRBJ2-2; 8 bases map to TRBD2. V was clipped by 6 bases and J by 0 bases; unmatched bases: 9. The CDR3 is 17 residues long. Germline CDR1 reads MNHEY; CDR2 reads SMNVEV (reference sequence). CDR3 in amino acids: CASSRSLTSANTGELFF. The CDR3 region has the DNA TGTGCCAGCAGCCGGTCCTTGACTAGCGCGAACACCGGGGAGCTGTTTTTT.

The rearrangement uses TRBV20-1 and TRBJ2-3; 10 bases agree with TRBD2. V lost 3 bases, J lost 6 bases, and 12 bases stayed unmatched. The V gene's germline CDR1 is DFQATT and CDR2 SNEGSKA (reference sequence). The CDR3 spans 16 residues. For the CDR3, the DNA is TGCAGTGCTAGTTTCCCATCTAGCGGGAGTGAGGATACGCAGTATTTT. Encoded protein: CSASFPSSGSEDTQYF.

The chain has TRBV19 and TRBJ2-7; a weak D match, TRBD1 (5 bases). CDR1 LNHDA and CDR2 SQIVND come from the germline V gene (reference sequence). Trimming shortened V by 0 bases and J by 2 bases, and 8 bases separated the two germline ends. CDR3 size: 14 residues. This CDR3 reads CASSIDSRAYEQYF. As DNA, the CDR3 is TGTGCCAGTAGTATAGACAGCAGGGCCTACGAGCAGTACTTC.

The chain has TRBV10-3 and TRBJ2-3, with TRBD2 matching over 13 bases. Looked up from germline, CDR1 is ENHRY and CDR2 is SYGVKD. After removal of 5 bases from V and 8 bases from J, the junction contained 7 bases not matched to a gene. The CDR3 is 15 residues long. CDR3 region: CAISLTSGGTPTQYF. The CDR3 nucleotides read TGTGCCATCAGTTTGACTAGCGGGGGGACGCCTACGCAGTATTTT.

Only a few counts were recorded for this clone. The chain is built from TRBV4-2 and TRBJ2-7; TRBD2 matches at 9 bases. The CDR3 spans 16 residues. Unmatched junction bases numbered 8, after V lost 0 bases and J lost 5 bases. The germline V gene encodes CDR1 LGHNA and CDR2 YNFKEQ. CDR3 protein: CASSQELRRTSDEQYF. For the CDR3, the DNA is TGTGCCAGCAGCCAAGAATTGAGGAGGACTAGCGACGAGCAGTACTTC.

This chain connects TRBV12-3 or TRBV12-4 to TRBJ1-2, with TRBD1 matching 9 bases. The length of the CDR3 is 13 residues. Trimming at V came to 6 bases and at J to 4 bases, leaving 3 bases not matched to a gene. Here the CDR3 DNA reads TGTGCCAGCAGCCTGGACAGGGGCTATGGCTACACCTTC. This sequence encodes CASSLDRGYGYTF.

The chain recombines TRBV4-2 with TRBJ2-3; D not certain. Between the trimmed V and J ends, which lost 0 bases and 6 bases, there was a span of 7 bases. This CDR3 spans 13 amino acids. The germline V gene has CDR1 LGHNA and CDR2 YNFKEQ. The DNA for the CDR3 is TGTGCCAGCAGCCAAGAGCGGTGGGATACGCAGTATTTT. Amino acid sequence: CASSQERWDTQYF.

The V gene is TRBV6-1, the J gene TRBJ2-1; 12 bases map to TRBD2. CDR1 is MNHNS and CDR2 is SASEGT in the germline V gene. Losses at the gene ends were 3 bases for V and 11 bases for J; bases not matched to a gene: 5. This CDR3 has 14 residues. CDR3 in DNA: TGTGCCAGCAGTGACAAGACTAGCGGGGGAAAGCAGTTCTTC. This sequence encodes CASSDKTSGGKQFF.

This chain uses TRBV19 with TRBJ1-4; weak D call: TRBD1 (5 bases). Germline V CDR1 and CDR2: LNHDA, SQIVND (reference sequence). The CDR3 is made up of 14 amino acids. The V and J ends lost 6 bases and 4 bases respectively, with 12 bases between them. The CDR3 DNA follows: TGTGCCAGTAGCCCTGACAGCCATAATGAAAAACTGTTTTTT. Translation gives CASSPDSHNEKLFF.

V is TRBV11-1 and J is TRBJ1-4, with 8 bases lining up with TRBD1. Germline V gene data show CDR1 as SGHAT and CDR2 as FQDESV (reference sequence). V shed 3 bases, J shed 3 bases, and the junction held 3 bases outside the gene matches. The CDR3 runs 15 residues. The CDR3 spells CASSFGTGPNEKLFF. Here the CDR3 DNA reads TGTGCCAGCAGCTTCGGGACAGGACCTAATGAAAAACTGTTTTTT. Complete variable domain (other parts from reference TRBV11-1 and TRBJ1-4): EAEVAQSPRYKITEKSQAVAFWCDPISGHATLYWYRQILGQGPELLVQFQDESVVDDSQLPKDRFSAERLKGVDSTLKIQPAELGDSAMYLCASSFGTGPNEKLFFGSGTQLSVL.

This chain connects TRBV25-1 to TRBJ2-1, with TRBD1 matching over 7 bases. The J segment lost 4 bases and the V segment lost 8 bases, leaving 11 bases of the junction unmatched. Germline V CDR1 and CDR2: MGHDK, SYGVNS. This CDR3 is 15 amino acids long. CDR3 in amino acids: CASGDSRTYYNEQFF. In DNA, the CDR3 is TGTGCCAGCGGGGACAGTAGGACTTATTACAATGAGCAGTTCTTC.

The V and J genes are TRBV3-1 (or the pseudogene TRBV3-2) and TRBJ2-1; 10 bases match TRBD2. The V segment lost 0 bases and the J segment 4 bases; nucleotides outside the gene matches: 3. CDR1 is LGHDT, CDR2 YNNKEL, per germline (reference sequence). The CDR3 consists of 16 residues. The CDR3 is CASSQELAGFYNEQFF. The CDR3 coding sequence is TGTGCCAGCAGCCAAGAACTAGCGGGGTTTTACAATGAGCAGTTCTTC.